These T cell receptor beta chains were read from a single sample in a study of blood T cell repertoires in COVID-19. The assay was immunoSEQ multiplex PCR, and TCRdb's table has in-frame clones only and misses some. The sample yields over 250,000 clones, 85% to 90% seen once. Material: peripheral blood. Every receptor here comes from a woman in her 40s who had recovered from COVID-19. CDR3s include the opening cysteine and the closing phenylalanine or tryptophan. Each record gives: J gene, CDR3 length, D gene, V gene, clone size, CDR3 protein, CDR3 DNA. The D gene is left open where the match is weak. Part of the rows lack a size; the others show once, few, many or a class for expanded clones.

j_call: TRBJ1-1; cdr3_length: 14; d_call: -; v_call: TRBV6-5; clone_size: -; cdr3_aa: CASSSGTSVSKAFF; cdr3_nt: TGTGCCAGCAGTTCCGGGACATCGGTTTCCAAAGCTTTCTTT
j_call: TRBJ1-2; cdr3_length: 15; d_call: TRBD1; v_call: TRBV5-4; clone_size: few; cdr3_aa: CASSRQEGQGAGYTF; cdr3_nt: TGTGCCAGCAGCCGCCAAGAGGGACAGGGTGCTGGCTACACCTTC
j_call: TRBJ2-7; cdr3_length: 16; d_call: TRBD1; v_call: TRBV11-2; clone_size: few; cdr3_aa: CASSLPGTGGLYEQYF; cdr3_nt: TGTGCCAGCAGCTTACCCGGGACAGGAGGTCTCTACGAGCAGTACTTC
j_call: TRBJ1-3; cdr3_length: 14; d_call: -; v_call: TRBV10-3; clone_size: -; cdr3_aa: CAISEQMTGNTIYF; cdr3_nt: TGTGCCATCAGTGAACAGATGACTGGAAACACCATATATTTT
j_call: TRBJ2-5; cdr3_length: 13; d_call: TRBD2; v_call: TRBV7-9; clone_size: -; cdr3_aa: CASSESGAETQYF; cdr3_nt: TGTGCCAGCAGCGAAAGCGGGGCAGAGACCCAGTACTTC
j_call: TRBJ1-1; cdr3_length: 14; d_call: -; v_call: TRBV5-1; clone_size: -; cdr3_aa: CASSLAGGYTEAFF; cdr3_nt: TGCGCCAGCAGCTTGGCAGGTGGCTACACTGAAGCTTTCTTT
j_call: TRBJ1-6; cdr3_length: 12; d_call: -; v_call: TRBV25-1; clone_size: -; cdr3_aa: CASSSGGQPLHF; cdr3_nt: TGTGCCAGCAGTTCGGGCGGGCAACCCCTCCACTTT
j_call: TRBJ1-2; cdr3_length: 14; d_call: -; v_call: TRBV25-1; clone_size: -; cdr3_aa: CASSPPGGNYGYTF; cdr3_nt: TGTGCCAGCAGTCCCCCGGGGGGGAACTATGGCTACACCTTC
j_call: TRBJ1-3; cdr3_length: 16; d_call: TRBD1; v_call: TRBV5-1; clone_size: -; cdr3_aa: CASSSSGQGAGNTIYF; cdr3_nt: TGCGCCAGCAGTAGTTCCGGACAGGGCGCAGGAAACACCATATATTTT
j_call: TRBJ1-1; cdr3_length: 15; d_call: -; v_call: TRBV5-4; clone_size: -; cdr3_aa: CASSLGGAPVSEAFF; cdr3_nt: TGTGCCAGCAGCTTGGGTGGGGCCCCCGTATCTGAAGCTTTCTTT
j_call: TRBJ1-1; cdr3_length: 13; d_call: -; v_call: TRBV30; clone_size: once; cdr3_aa: CAWGVQAGTEAFF; cdr3_nt: TGTGCCTGGGGGGTACAGGCCGGCACTGAAGCTTTCTTT
j_call: TRBJ1-1; cdr3_length: 14; d_call: -; v_call: TRBV5-1; clone_size: -; cdr3_aa: CASSFKGQNTEAFF; cdr3_nt: TGCGCCAGCAGCTTTAAAGGACAGAACACTGAAGCTTTCTTT
j_call: TRBJ1-2; cdr3_length: 13; d_call: -; v_call: TRBV27; clone_size: -; cdr3_aa: CASSGGTNYGYTF; cdr3_nt: TGTGCCAGTTCGGGGGGAACTAACTATGGCTACACCTTC
j_call: TRBJ2-7; cdr3_length: 14; d_call: TRBD2; v_call: TRBV6-2/TRBV6-3; clone_size: -; cdr3_aa: CASSSRLAGYEQYF; cdr3_nt: TGTGCCAGCAGCTCCCGACTAGCTGGTTACGAGCAGTACTTC
j_call: TRBJ1-2; cdr3_length: 14; d_call: TRBD1; v_call: TRBV5-1; clone_size: -; cdr3_aa: CASSLGQANYGYTF; cdr3_nt: TGCGCCAGCAGCCTAGGACAGGCCAACTATGGCTACACCTTC
j_call: TRBJ1-2; cdr3_length: 15; d_call: -; v_call: TRBV5-6; clone_size: -; cdr3_aa: CASSSFWRDRYGYTF; cdr3_nt: TGTGCCAGCAGCTCCTTTTGGAGAGACAGATACGGCTACACCTTC
j_call: TRBJ2-2; cdr3_length: 16; d_call: TRBD1; v_call: TRBV18; clone_size: -; cdr3_aa: CASSLNLDRGAGELFF; cdr3_nt: TGTGCCAGCTCTCTCAACCTGGACAGGGGGGCCGGGGAGCTGTTTTTT
j_call: TRBJ1-1; cdr3_length: 14; d_call: TRBD1; v_call: TRBV6-5; clone_size: -; cdr3_aa: CASSFTGGNTEAFF; cdr3_nt: TGTGCCAGCAGTTTCACAGGGGGGAACACTGAAGCTTTCTTT